Sequencing of this T cell receptor beta chain was carried out in a study of circulating and synovial CD4+ cells in juvenile arthritis. Germline V gene data show CDR1 as SGHRS and CDR2 as YFSETQ. CDR3 length: 14 amino acids. The V segment lost 4 bases and the J segment 1 base; nucleotides outside the gene matches: 2. TCRdb's table, derived via immunoSEQ multiplex PCR, lists solely in-frame clones and lacks some. The sample holds around 18,000 clones, about 93% seen once. The genes are TRBV5-1 and TRBJ2-5; 9 nucleotides match TRBD1. The sequence was collected from a human donor with juvenile idiopathic arthritis. The sequencing sample was made of CD4+ T cells from blood. CDR3 region: CASSPGQGQETQYF. The CDR3, as DNA: TGCGCCAGCAGCCCGGGACAGGGCCAAGAGACCCAGTACTTC. The full variable domain, with the rest looked up from reference TRBV5-1 and TRBJ2-5, is KAGVTQTPRYLIKTRGQQVTLSCSPISGHRSVSWYQQTPGQGLQFLFEYFSETQRNKGNFPGRFSGRQFSNSRSEMNVSTLELGDSALYLCASSPGQGQETQYFGPGTRLLVL.